The clone carrying this T cell receptor (beta chain) was found many times. Its target is not known. The record originates from a study of early T cells in non-severe SARS-CoV-2 infection. The overall study: Sequencing used unsorted whole-blood bulk RNA, so chains lack pairing.

Individual cDNA molecules were tagged with unique molecular identifiers, the study reported. TCRdb re-analysed the 5' RACE reads in MiXCR, keeping a single row per CDR3 protein. The table shows roughly 49,000 distinct CDR3 sequences, with around 4.6% occurring only once. Broader study findings: Matches to VDJdb favored anti-spike CD8 responses and missed private and CD4 specificities.

Germline assignment: CDR1 MDHEN and CDR2 SYDVKM. The V end lost 6 bases, the J end lost 1 base, and 9 bases lay between the germline ends. The CDR3 extends over 13 amino acids. The clonotype comes from an adult who was a healthcare worker with PCR-confirmed SARS-CoV-2 infection or an uninfected control (not recorded which). The chain combines TRBV28 with TRBJ2-5; D call uncertain. Sequenced input: whole blood. The CDR3 reads CASSPVIQETQYF. CDR3 DNA: TGTGCCAGCAGCCCGGTGATCCAAGAGACCCAGTACTTC.